Below are 11 T cell receptor beta chains sequenced from a single sample in a study of PD-1 blockade in classical Hodgkin lymphoma. Sequenced by immunoSEQ multiplex PCR; TCRdb stores in-frame clones only, minus some. The sample holds about 84,000 clones; 75% to 90% are singletons and the top ten take roughly a fifth. Every patient experienced relapse after autologous stem cell transplantation, and brentuximab vedotin exposure varied. The sequencing used peripheral blood mononuclear cells (PBMCs), collected at baseline. Receptors originate from a human donor with classical Hodgkin lymphoma.

J is TRBJ2-3 and V is TRBV18; the D is unclear. V was cut by 1 base and J by 2 bases, with 10 bases left in between. The CDR3 length is 15 residues. Germline V gives CDR1 KGHSH, CDR2 LQKENI. The chain's CDR3 is CASSPLGGNTDTQYF. CDR3 DNA sequence: TGTGCCAGCTCACCACTCGGTGGGAACACAGATACGCAGTATTTT.

This clone was counted a single time. The chain links TRBV9 to TRBJ2-7; D unresolved. The germline V gene encodes CDR1 SGDLS and CDR2 YYNGEE. The CDR3 consists of 13 residues. V was shortened by 0 bases and J by 5 bases, with 9 bases between the two germline ends. The CDR3 reads CASSVDSGDEQYF. The CDR3 nucleotides read TGTGCCAGCAGCGTAGATAGTGGAGACGAGCAGTACTTC.

The chain is built from TRBV11-2 and TRBJ2-5; tentatively, D is TRBD2 (7 bases). This CDR3 has 16 residues. Trimming removed 3 bases at V and 1 base at J, with 15 bases between. In germline, CDR1 is SGHAT, CDR2 FQNNGV. The CDR3 region has the DNA TGTGCCAGCAGCTTGGGAGGGGGTGACCTCCAAGAGACCCAGTACTTC. Its protein product is CASSLGGGDLQETQYF.

V gene TRBV20-1 combines with J gene TRBJ2-1; D remains ambiguous. Between the trimmed V and J ends, which lost 3 bases and 8 bases, there was a span of 2 bases. Germline CDR1 DFQATT, CDR2 SNEGSKA (reference sequence). The CDR3 is made up of 9 amino acids. The CDR3 bases are TGCAGTGCTAGCTATGAGCAGTTCTTC. It codes for CSASYEQFF.

The chain carries TRBV5-6 and TRBJ1-5, with TRBD1 as a possible D gene (6 bases). The V gene lost 6 bases and the J gene lost 2 bases, with 12 bases spanning the gap. Germline lookup yields CDR1 SGHDT and CDR2 YYEEEE. The CDR3 sequence is 14 residues long. The CDR3 DNA sequence: TGTGCCAGCAACTTAGGGGGTGGCAATCAGCCCCAGCATTTT. Residues: CASNLGGGNQPQHF.

This rearrangement joins TRBV10-1 to TRBJ2-3; tentative D call: TRBD1 (5 bases). This CDR3 has 15 amino acids. CDR1 is WNHNN and CDR2 is SYGVQD in the germline V gene (reference sequence). V was cut by 4 bases and J by 3 bases, with 14 bases left in between. The CDR3 DNA reads as TGCGCCAGCAGTGGTCGGCAGGGATGGACAGATACGCAGTATTTT. Protein: CASSGRQGWTDTQYF.

The CDR3 region has the DNA TGTGCCATCAACAGGGGGTTGGAAACTGAAGCTTTCTTT. Amino acids: CAINRGLETEAFF. The chain links TRBV10-3 to TRBJ1-1; TRBD1 aligns across 8 bases. CDR3 length equals 13 residues. Germline V gene sequence: CDR1 ENHRY, CDR2 SYGVKD. J gave up 5 bases and V 7 bases, and 6 bases lay outside the gene matches.

The sample holds a few counts of this clone. The chain joins TRBV28 to TRBJ1-5; D perhaps matches TRBD1 (5 bases). V dropped 4 bases and J dropped 7 bases, with 14 bases sitting between them. This CDR3 has 14 residues. CDR1 and CDR2 from the germline V gene are MDHEN and SYDVKM. This CDR3 reads CASSSTGAGQPQHF. The CDR3 DNA follows: TGTGCCAGCAGTTCTACCGGGGCAGGGCAGCCCCAGCATTTT.

This chain joins TRBV7-6 and TRBJ2-2; 7 bases line up with TRBD1. J lost 0 bases, V lost 4 bases, and 5 bases had no gene match. CDR1 is SGHVS and CDR2 is FNYEAQ in the germline V gene. The CDR3 is made up of 16 amino acids. CDR3 DNA sequence: TGTGCCAGCAGCTCAGGGGGACGGCCGAACACCGGGGAGCTGTTTTTT. This gives the protein CASSSGGRPNTGELFF.

The rearrangement links TRBV5-1 to TRBJ2-7, with TRBD2 identical over 9 bases. The germline V gene has CDR1 SGHRS and CDR2 YFSETQ. This CDR3 comprises 18 residues. V lost 0 bases, J lost 1 base, and 11 bases stayed unmatched. DNA of the CDR3: TGCGCCAGCAGCTTGGCCGTAGTAGCGGGAGAGGGGTCCTACGAGCAGTACTTC. Protein product: CASSLAVVAGEGSYEQYF.

V is TRBV21-1 and J is TRBJ1-5; the tabulated D call, TRBD1, remains unverified against the DNA. TRBV21-1 is assigned pseudogene status. CDR3 length: 17 amino acids. This chain's CDR3 is CASSGRTGGNGNQPQHF. DNA of the CDR3: TGTGCCAGCAGCGGACGGACAGGGGGAAACGGCAATCAGCCCCAGCATTTT.